Given below is one TCR beta chain in context. V lost 0 bases and J lost 0, with 9 bases in between. This CDR3 has 15 amino acids. Germline CDR1 SGHDN, CDR2 FVKESK. The data were obtained in a study of T cell changes during pregnancy in multiple sclerosis. Profiled with immunoSEQ multiplex PCR; TCRdb holds only in-frame clones, not every one. The sample shows under 110,000 clones, around 90% of them seen only once. The chain couples TRBV14 to TRBJ2-7; D uncertain. The source of this sequence is a female donor with multiple sclerosis, enrolled in a pregnancy study. The material was peripheral blood, obtained in the second trimester of pregnancy. The CDR3 reads CASSQEVGSSYEQYF. DNA for the CDR3: TGTGCCAGCAGCCAAGAAGTGGGCAGCTCCTACGAGCAGTACTTC.